The 12 T cell receptor beta chains in this list originate from one sample, sequenced in a study of blood T cell repertoires in COVID-19. Libraries were prepared by immunoSEQ multiplex PCR; TCRdb keeps only in-frame clonotypes and omits some of them. Among roughly 110,000 clones, under 90% were seen once, and the ten largest hold around 15%. Sequenced sample: peripheral blood. All receptors come from a woman aged 55 to 70 with acute or convalescent COVID-19.

The chain employs TRBV7-8 and TRBJ1-2; D possibly corresponds to TRBD1 (5 bases). CDR3 length: 17 amino acids. Germline V gene data show CDR1 as SGHVS and CDR2 as FQNEAQ. V was clipped by 5 bases and J by 5 bases, with 24 bases between them. In nucleotides, the CDR3 is TGTGCCAGCAGCCCCTGGGGCACCGAGACCAACTATTATGGCTACACCTTC. Encoded protein: CASSPWGTETNYYGYTF.

This clone was observed a single time. J is TRBJ1-2 and V is TRBV6-5; 7 positions agree with TRBD1. This CDR3 region has 15 residues. The J segment lost 3 bases and the V segment lost 6 bases, leaving 10 bases of the junction unmatched. Germline V lookup: CDR1 MNHEY, CDR2 SVGAGI. CDR3 DNA sequence: TGTGCCAGCAGAAAGACAGGGTTTTTTGACTATGGCTACACCTTC. Translation gives CASRKTGFFDYGYTF.

This CDR3 is CASSLLAAQETQYF. In nucleotides, the CDR3 is TGTGCCAGCAGCTTACTAGCGGCCCAAGAGACCCAGTACTTC. The chain joins TRBV7-2 to TRBJ2-5; 7 positions agree with TRBD2. Per germline, CDR1 SGHTA and CDR2 FQGNSA. V lost 2 bases to trimming and J lost 1 base; unmatched junction nucleotides: 1. The CDR3 is 14 amino acids.

The chain joins TRBV28 to TRBJ2-7, with TRBD2 matching over 8 bases. The CDR3 loop spans 13 amino acids. Germline CDR1 MDHEN, CDR2 SYDVKM. The V segment lost 3 bases and the J segment 5 bases; nucleotides outside the gene matches: 3. CDR3 region: CASSFTAGDEQYF. Here the CDR3 DNA reads TGTGCCAGCAGTTTCACAGCGGGGGACGAGCAGTACTTC.

V gene TRBV5-8 combines with J gene TRBJ2-1; possible D gene TRBD2, 5 bases. Trimming took off 6 bases at V and 0 bases at J, with 19 bases between the two ends. The CDR3 has 17 amino acids. The germline CDR1 and CDR2 sequences are SGHTS and YDEGEE. CDR3 DNA sequence: TGTGCCAGCAACCGTGTTTTCAGCGGAGACTCCTACAATGAGCAGTTCTTC. Its translation: CASNRVFSGDSYNEQFF.

This chain uses TRBV18 with TRBJ1-5, with D perhaps TRBD1 (5 bases). V shed 2 bases and J shed 1 base, with 15 bases lying between them. Germline lookup yields CDR1 KGHSH and CDR2 LQKENI. The CDR3 loop spans 17 amino acids. CDR3 nucleotides: TGTGCCAGCTCACCAGGGTCGGCAGGGTACAGCAATCAGCCCCAGCATTTT. It encodes CASSPGSAGYSNQPQHF. Combining the CDR3 with reference TRBV18 and TRBJ1-5 gives the whole variable domain NAGVMQNPRHLVRRRGQEARLRCSPMKGHSHVYWYRQLPEEGLKFMVYLQKENIIDESGMPKERFSAEFPKEGPSILRIQQVVRGDSAAYFCASSPGSAGYSNQPQHFGDGTRLSIL.

The rearrangement links TRBV7-2 to TRBJ2-5; TRBD2 matches at 13 bases. Per germline, CDR1 SGHTA and CDR2 FQGNSA. This CDR3 is built from 16 residues. Losses at the gene ends were 5 bases for V and 1 base for J; bases not matched to a gene: 4. The DNA of the CDR3 is TGTGCCAGCAGCATTACTAGCGGGAGGGCCCAAGAGACCCAGTACTTC. Encoded protein: CASSITSGRAQETQYF.

The rearrangement uses TRBV9 and TRBJ2-1, with TRBD2 matching 7 bases. Losses at the gene ends were 0 bases for V and 2 bases for J; bases not matched to a gene: 2. The CDR3 has 15 amino acids. Germline values: CDR1 SGDLS, CDR2 YYNGEE. For the CDR3, the DNA is TGTGCCAGCAGCGTAGGCCGGGAGGCCTACAATGAGCAGTTCTTC. Its protein is CASSVGREAYNEQFF.

The chain has TRBV5-1 and TRBJ2-1; 12 bases align to TRBD2. The CDR3 consists of 16 residues. Per the germline V gene, CDR1 is SGHRS and CDR2 is YFSETQ. J lost 10 bases, V lost 4 bases, and 12 bases had no gene match. The CDR3 loop reads CASSALAGGPLGEQFF. As DNA, the CDR3 is TGCGCCAGCAGCGCGCTAGCGGGAGGGCCGTTGGGCGAGCAGTTCTTC.

The chain couples TRBV11-2 to TRBJ2-1, with TRBD1 as a possible D gene (6 bases). The CDR3 consists of 17 residues. Germline CDR1 SGHAT, CDR2 FQNNGV. V gave up 0 bases and J gave up 4 bases, with 16 bases separating them. CDR3 protein: CASSLDWAGVGYNEQFF. Written as DNA, the CDR3 is TGTGCCAGCAGCTTAGATTGGGCAGGGGTCGGGTACAATGAGCAGTTCTTC.

This sequence joins TRBV28 and TRBJ1-3; D possibly corresponds to TRBD1 (5 bases). CDR3 length: 16 residues. The germline V and J ends were trimmed by 5 bases and 4 bases, with 18 bases remaining between them. Germline loops: CDR1 MDHEN, CDR2 SYDVKM. The CDR3 DNA follows: TGTGCCAGCAGTCCGCCGGGGGGGGTGTTGGGAAACACCATATATTTT. Encoded protein: CASSPPGGVLGNTIYF.

The V and J genes are TRBV5-1 and TRBJ1-2, with TRBD1 matching 10 bases. The CDR3 runs 16 residues. The V gene's germline CDR1 is SGHRS and CDR2 YFSETQ. The V and J ends lost 4 bases and 4 bases, in that order; junction bases with no gene match: 10. The CDR3 protein is CASSPGQGLNPYGYTF. The CDR3 DNA follows: TGCGCCAGCAGCCCGGGACAGGGGCTCAACCCCTATGGCTACACCTTC.